This T cell receptor (beta chain) emerged from a study of blood T cell repertoires in COVID-19. Background on the study: Material from acute and convalescent COVID-19 was sourced from the United States, Italy and Spain. The analysed material was cDNA or gDNA that came from T cells, B-cell-depleted T cells, or PBMCs.

CDR3 length: 15 amino acids. Trimming cost V 1 base and J 2 bases, with 9 bases left between them. The germline CDR1 and CDR2 sequences are SGHTA and FQGNSA. In the original processing: Amplification of reference gene primers was used by the study to estimate nucleated cell counts. Assay: immunoSEQ multiplex PCR; the TCRdb copy retains only in-frame clones and omits some. Clone size and the V and J calls come from that table; the DNA yielded D and trimming. The data show 250,000 to 300,000 clones, with 90% seen just once and 2.1% held by the top ten. One Seattle source followed patients from active infection through their disease course.

Sequenced input: peripheral blood. The TCR originated in an older woman with COVID-19, enrolled during active disease. This chain uses TRBV7-2 with TRBJ1-5; D is undetermined. The CDR3 DNA reads TGTGCCAGCAGCTTAGACAGTTGGGGCAATCAGCCCCAGCATTTT. Its translation is CASSLDSWGNQPQHF.